The clone carrying this T cell receptor (beta chain) was observed a few times. Its antigen remains unidentified. A sample-barcoded 5' primer and a J-beta primer mix were used in a second PCR of roughly 6 to 11 cycles. TCRdb called the 5' RACE reads again in MiXCR, with one record for every CDR3 protein. In the table there are around 1,000,000 distinct CDR3 sequences, roughly a quarter of which are singletons. Per the germline V gene, CDR1 is MDHEN and CDR2 is SYDVKM. CDR3 length equals 10 residues. Trimming pared 7 bases from V and 4 bases from J, leaving 4 bases between. The data derive from a study of blood T cells in healthy people across ages. Study conclusions and caveats: Getting older went along with TCR beta diversity per million T cells dropping roughly linearly. The study regarded diversity estimates from one million T cells as underestimates.

Separately, the same data were catalogued under a study of T cells of mothers and their children. That study reports: Mothers yielded over 9 million CDR3 reads, children 3 million to 3.5 million each.

J is TRBJ1-1 and V is TRBV28, with D uncertain. The sequence was collected from a girl aged 2-10 years in good health. What was sequenced was blood. The CDR3 nucleotides are TGTGCCAGCACCTCCACTGAAGCTTTCTTT. It yields the protein CASTSTEAFF.